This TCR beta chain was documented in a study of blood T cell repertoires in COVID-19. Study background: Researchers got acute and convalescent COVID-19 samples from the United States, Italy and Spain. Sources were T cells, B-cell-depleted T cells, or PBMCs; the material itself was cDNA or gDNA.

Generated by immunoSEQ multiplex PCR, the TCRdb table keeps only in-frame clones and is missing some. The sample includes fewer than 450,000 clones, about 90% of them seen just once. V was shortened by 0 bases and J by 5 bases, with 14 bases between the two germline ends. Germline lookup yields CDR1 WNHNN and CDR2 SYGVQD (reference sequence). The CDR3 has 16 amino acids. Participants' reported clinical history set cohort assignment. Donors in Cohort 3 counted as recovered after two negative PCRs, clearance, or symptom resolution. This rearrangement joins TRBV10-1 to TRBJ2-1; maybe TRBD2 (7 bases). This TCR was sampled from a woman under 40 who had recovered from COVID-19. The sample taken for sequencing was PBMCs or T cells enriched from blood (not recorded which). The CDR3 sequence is CASSESMKGGDNEQFF. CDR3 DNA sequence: TGCGCCAGCAGTGAGTCGATGAAAGGGGGGGACAATGAGCAGTTCTTC.